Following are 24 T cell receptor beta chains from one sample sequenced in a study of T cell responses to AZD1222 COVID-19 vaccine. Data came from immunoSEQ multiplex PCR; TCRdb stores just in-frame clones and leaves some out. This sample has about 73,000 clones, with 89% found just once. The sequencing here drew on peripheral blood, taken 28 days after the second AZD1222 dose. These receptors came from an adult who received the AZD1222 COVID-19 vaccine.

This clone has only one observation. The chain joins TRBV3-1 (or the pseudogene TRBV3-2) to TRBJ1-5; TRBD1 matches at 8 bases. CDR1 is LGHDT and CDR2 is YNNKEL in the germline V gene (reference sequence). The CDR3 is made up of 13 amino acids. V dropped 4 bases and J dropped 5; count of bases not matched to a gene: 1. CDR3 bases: TGTGCCAGCAGCCGACAGGGGTATCAGCCCCAGCATTTT. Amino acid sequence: CASSRQGYQPQHF.

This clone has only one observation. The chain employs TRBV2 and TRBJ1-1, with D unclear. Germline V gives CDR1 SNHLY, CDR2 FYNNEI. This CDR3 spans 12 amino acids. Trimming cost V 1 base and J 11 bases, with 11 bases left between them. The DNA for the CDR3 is TGTGCCAGCAGTGAAGTCTGGGCCTCGGCTTTCTTT. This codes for CASSEVWASAFF. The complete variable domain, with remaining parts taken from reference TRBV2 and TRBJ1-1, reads EPEVTQTPSHQVTQMGQEVILRCVPISNHLYFYWYRQILGQKVEFLVSFYNNEISEKSEIFDDQFSVERPDGSNFTLKIRSTKLEDSAMYFCASSEVWASAFFGQGTRLTVV.

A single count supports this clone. In DNA form, the CDR3 reads TGTGCCAGCAGCTTAAGAGAGGGTTTCTTGAATGAGCAGTTCTTC. Its protein product is CASSLREGFLNEQFF. The chain has TRBV7-8 and TRBJ2-1; D is possibly TRBD2 (5 bases). Germline CDR1 reads SGHVS; CDR2 reads FQNEAQ. The CDR3 spans 15 residues. V was cut by 2 bases and J by 7 bases, with 15 bases left in between.

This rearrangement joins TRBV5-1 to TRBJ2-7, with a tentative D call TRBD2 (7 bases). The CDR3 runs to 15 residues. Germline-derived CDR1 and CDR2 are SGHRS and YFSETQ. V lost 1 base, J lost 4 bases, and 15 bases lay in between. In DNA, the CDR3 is TGCGCCAGCAGCTTGCGTGGCAGGGGAGGGTACGAGCAGTACTTC. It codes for CASSLRGRGGYEQYF.

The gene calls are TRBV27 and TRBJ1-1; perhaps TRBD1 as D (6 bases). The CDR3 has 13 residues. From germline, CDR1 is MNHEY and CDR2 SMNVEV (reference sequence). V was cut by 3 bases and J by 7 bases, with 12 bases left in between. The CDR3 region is CASSFWVDSEAFF. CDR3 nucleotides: TGTGCCAGCAGTTTTTGGGTGGACAGTGAAGCTTTCTTT.

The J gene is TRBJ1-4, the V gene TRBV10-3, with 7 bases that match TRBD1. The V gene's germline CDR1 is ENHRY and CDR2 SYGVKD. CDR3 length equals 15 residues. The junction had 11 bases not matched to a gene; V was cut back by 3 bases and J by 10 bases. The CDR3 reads CAISDPWQGVGKLFF. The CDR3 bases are TGTGCCATCAGTGATCCGTGGCAGGGGGTCGGAAAACTGTTTTTT.

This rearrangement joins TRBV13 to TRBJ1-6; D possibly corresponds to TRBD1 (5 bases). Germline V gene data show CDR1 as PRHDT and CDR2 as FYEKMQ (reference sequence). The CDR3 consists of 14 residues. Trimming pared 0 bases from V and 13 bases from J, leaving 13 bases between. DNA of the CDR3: TGTGCCAGCAGCTTAGGTCAGGGTTCGTTCCCCCTCCACTTT. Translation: CASSLGQGSFPLHF. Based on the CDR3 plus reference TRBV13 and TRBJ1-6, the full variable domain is AAGVIQSPRHLIKEKRETATLKCYPIPRHDTVYWYQQGPGQDPQFLISFYEKMQSDKGSIPDRFSAQQFSDYHSELNMSSLELGDSALYFCASSLGQGSFPLHFGNGTRLTVT.

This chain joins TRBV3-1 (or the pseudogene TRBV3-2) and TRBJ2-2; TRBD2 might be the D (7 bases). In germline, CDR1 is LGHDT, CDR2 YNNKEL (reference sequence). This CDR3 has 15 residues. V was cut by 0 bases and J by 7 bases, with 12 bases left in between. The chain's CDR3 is CASSQDGGAGGELFF. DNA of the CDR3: TGTGCCAGCAGCCAAGATGGGGGGGCTGGCGGGGAGCTGTTTTTT.

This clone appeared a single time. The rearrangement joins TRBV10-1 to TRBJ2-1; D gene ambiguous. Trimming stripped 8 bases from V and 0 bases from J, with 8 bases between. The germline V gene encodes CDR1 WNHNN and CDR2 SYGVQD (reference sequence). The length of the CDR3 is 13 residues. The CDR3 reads CASPACSYNEQFF. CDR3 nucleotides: TGCGCCAGCCCGGCTTGCTCCTACAATGAGCAGTTCTTC.

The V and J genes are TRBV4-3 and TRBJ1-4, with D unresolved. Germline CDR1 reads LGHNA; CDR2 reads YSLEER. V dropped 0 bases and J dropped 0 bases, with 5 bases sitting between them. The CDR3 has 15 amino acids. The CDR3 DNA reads TGCGCCAGCAGCCAAGATCACGCAACTAATGAAAAACTGTTTTTT. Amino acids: CASSQDHATNEKLFF.

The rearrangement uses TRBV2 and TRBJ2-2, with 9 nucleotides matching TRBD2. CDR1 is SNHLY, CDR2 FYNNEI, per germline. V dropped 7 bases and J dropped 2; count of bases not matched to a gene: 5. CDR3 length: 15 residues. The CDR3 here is CASKRLAGNTGELFF. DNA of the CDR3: TGTGCCAGCAAGCGGCTAGCGGGAAACACCGGGGAGCTGTTTTTT.

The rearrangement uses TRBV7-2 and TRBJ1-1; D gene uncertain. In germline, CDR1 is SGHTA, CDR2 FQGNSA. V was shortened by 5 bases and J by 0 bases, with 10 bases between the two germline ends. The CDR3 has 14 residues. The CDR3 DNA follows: TGTGCCAGCAGCCACTACGGAGTGAACACTGAAGCTTTCTTT. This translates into CASSHYGVNTEAFF.

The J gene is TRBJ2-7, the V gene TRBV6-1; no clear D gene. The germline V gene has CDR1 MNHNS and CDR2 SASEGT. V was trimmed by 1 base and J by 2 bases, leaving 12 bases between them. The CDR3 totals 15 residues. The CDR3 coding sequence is TGTGCCAGCAGTGAAGGTGTAGGGCCCCCCTACGAGCAGTACGTC. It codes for CASSEGVGPPYEQYV.

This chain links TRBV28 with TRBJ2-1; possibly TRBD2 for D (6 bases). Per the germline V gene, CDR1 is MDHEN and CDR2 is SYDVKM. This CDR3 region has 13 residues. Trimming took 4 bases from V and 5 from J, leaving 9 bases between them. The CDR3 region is CASSSGLNNEQFF. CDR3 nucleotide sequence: TGTGCCAGCAGTTCAGGACTAAACAATGAGCAGTTCTTC.

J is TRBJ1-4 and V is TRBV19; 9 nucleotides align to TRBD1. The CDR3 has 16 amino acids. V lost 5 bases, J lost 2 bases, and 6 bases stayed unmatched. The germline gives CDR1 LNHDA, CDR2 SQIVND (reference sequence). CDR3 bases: TGTGCCAGTAGTCCCACAGGGGGCTGGACTAATGAAAAACTGTTTTTT. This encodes CASSPTGGWTNEKLFF.

The CDR3 is CASSMIDRGWETQYF. CDR3 DNA sequence: TGTGCCAGTAGTATGATCGACAGGGGGTGGGAGACCCAGTACTTC. The rearrangement links TRBV19 to TRBJ2-5; 9 nucleotides match TRBD1. With V trimmed by 3 bases and J by 5 bases, 7 bases remained unmatched. The CDR3 has 15 amino acids. Germline V CDR1 and CDR2: LNHDA, SQIVND (reference sequence).

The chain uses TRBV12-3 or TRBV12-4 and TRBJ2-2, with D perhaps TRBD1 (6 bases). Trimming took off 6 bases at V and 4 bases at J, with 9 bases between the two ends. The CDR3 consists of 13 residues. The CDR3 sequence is CASSLRGTGELFF. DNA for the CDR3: TGTGCCAGCAGCCTCAGGGGCACCGGGGAGCTGTTTTTT.

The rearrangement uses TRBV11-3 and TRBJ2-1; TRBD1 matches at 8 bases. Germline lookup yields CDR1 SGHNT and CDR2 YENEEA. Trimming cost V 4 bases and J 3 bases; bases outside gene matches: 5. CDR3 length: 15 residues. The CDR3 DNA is TGTGCCAGCAGCTCCGACAGGGGTAACTACAATGAGCAGTTCTTC. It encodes CASSSDRGNYNEQFF.

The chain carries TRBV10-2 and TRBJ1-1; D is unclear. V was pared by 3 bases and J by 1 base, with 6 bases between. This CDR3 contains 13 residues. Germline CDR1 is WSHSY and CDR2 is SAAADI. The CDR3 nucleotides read TGCGCCAGCAGTGATAACGGGAACACTGAAGCTTTCTTT. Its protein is CASSDNGNTEAFF.

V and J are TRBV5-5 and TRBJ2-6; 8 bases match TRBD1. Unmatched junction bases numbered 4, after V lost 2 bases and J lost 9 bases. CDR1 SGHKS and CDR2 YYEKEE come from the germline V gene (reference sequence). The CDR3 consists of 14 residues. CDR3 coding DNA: TGTGCCAGCAGCTTTGTGGGACAGGTCAACGTCCTGACTTTC. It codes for CASSFVGQVNVLTF. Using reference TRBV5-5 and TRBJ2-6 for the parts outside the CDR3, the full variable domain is DAGVTQSPTHLIKTRGQQVTLRCSPISGHKSVSWYQQVLGQGPQFIFQYYEKEERGRGNFPDRFSARQFPNYSSELNVNALLLGDSALYLCASSFVGQVNVLTFGAGSRLTVL.

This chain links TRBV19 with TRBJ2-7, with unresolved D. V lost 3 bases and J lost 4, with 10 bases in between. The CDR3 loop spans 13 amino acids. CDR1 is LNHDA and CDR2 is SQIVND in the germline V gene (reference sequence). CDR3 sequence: CASSIVLFYEQYF. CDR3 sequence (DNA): TGTGCCAGTAGTATCGTCCTCTTTTACGAGCAGTACTTC.

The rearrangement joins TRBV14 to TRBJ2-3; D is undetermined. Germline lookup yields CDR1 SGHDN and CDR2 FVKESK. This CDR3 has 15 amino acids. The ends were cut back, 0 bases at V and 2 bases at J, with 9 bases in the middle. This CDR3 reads CASSQDITATDTQYF. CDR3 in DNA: TGTGCCAGCAGCCAAGATATCACAGCCACAGATACGCAGTATTTT. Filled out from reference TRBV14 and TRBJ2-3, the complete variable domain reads EAGVTQFPSHSVIEKGQTVTLRCDPISGHDNLYWYRRVMGKEIKFLLHFVKESKQDESGMPNNRFLAERTGGTYSTLKVQPAELEDSGVYFCASSQDITATDTQYFGPGTRLTVL.

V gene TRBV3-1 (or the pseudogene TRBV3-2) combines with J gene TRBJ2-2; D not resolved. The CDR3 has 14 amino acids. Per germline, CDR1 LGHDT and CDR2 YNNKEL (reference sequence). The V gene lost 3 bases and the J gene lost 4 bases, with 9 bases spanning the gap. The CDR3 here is CASSQVTLTGELFF. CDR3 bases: TGTGCCAGCAGCCAGGTGACACTCACCGGGGAGCTGTTTTTT.

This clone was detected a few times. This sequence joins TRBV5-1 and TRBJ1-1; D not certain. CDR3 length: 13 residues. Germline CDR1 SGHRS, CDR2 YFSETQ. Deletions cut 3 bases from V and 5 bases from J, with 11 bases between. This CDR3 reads CASSSYVRTEAFF. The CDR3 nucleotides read TGCGCCAGCAGCTCTTACGTCCGTACTGAAGCTTTCTTT.